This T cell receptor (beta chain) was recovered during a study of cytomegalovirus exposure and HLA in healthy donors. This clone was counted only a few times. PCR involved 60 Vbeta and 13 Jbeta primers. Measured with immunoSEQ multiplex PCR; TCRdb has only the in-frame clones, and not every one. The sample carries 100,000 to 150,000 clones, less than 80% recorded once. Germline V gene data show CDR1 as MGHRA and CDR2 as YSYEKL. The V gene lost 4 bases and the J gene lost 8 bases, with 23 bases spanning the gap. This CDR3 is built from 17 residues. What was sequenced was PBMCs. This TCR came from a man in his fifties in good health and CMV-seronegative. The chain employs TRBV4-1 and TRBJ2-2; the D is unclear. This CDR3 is CASSRGAARNYNGELFF. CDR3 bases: TGCGCCAGCAGCCGAGGCGCGGCAAGAAACTACAATGGGGAGCTGTTTTTT.